This T cell receptor beta chain is drawn from a study of blood T cell repertoires in COVID-19. Study details: Samples came from the United States, Italy and Spain, spanning acute and convalescent COVID-19. Sources were T cells, B-cell-depleted T cells, or PBMCs; the material itself was cDNA or gDNA.

Cohorts were determined from participant-reported clinical history. This CDR3 has 15 residues. Trimming left V 5 bases short and J 5 bases short, with 18 bases between. Germline V CDR1 and CDR2: LNHDA, SQIVND (reference sequence). As originally analysed: How many nucleated cells were present was estimated from reference gene primer amplification. The protocol was immunoSEQ multiplex PCR, while the TCRdb copy is restricted to in-frame clones and leaves out a portion. V and J calls and clone size follow that table, whereas D and trimming were derived from the DNA. The data contain more than 150,000 clones, around four fifths of them singletons.

J is TRBJ1-1 and V is TRBV19; D remains ambiguous. The sequenced material came from PBMCs or T cells enriched from blood (not recorded which). The clonotype comes from a man aged 40-50 years who had recovered from COVID-19. CDR3 sequence reads: CASSSRTKSGTEAFF. DNA for the CDR3: TGTGCCAGTAGTTCGAGGACCAAGTCGGGGACTGAAGCTTTCTTT.